This T cell receptor beta chain is from a study of regulatory T cells in long-lasting Graves disease. Overall study: Disease was considered persistent Graves' disease after over 5 years of antithyroid drugs (with positive TSH receptor antibodies). Study-wide results and caveats: Persistent cases favored TRBV28, TRBJ1-2 and TRBJ2-5.

This clonotype was recorded many times. The antigen is not known. The TCR beta library used iRepertoire HTBI primers with Arm-PCR amplification of CDR3. Using its own MiXCR run on the multiplex PCR reads, TCRdb lists one record per CDR3 protein. The sample records approximately 500,000 distinct CDR3 sequences, around a fifth being singletons. The V end lost 3 bases, the J end lost 7 bases, and 16 bases lay between the germline ends. Germline-derived CDR1 and CDR2 are MNHNS and SASEGT. The CDR3 extends over 16 amino acids. The sample's time point: persistent/refractory GD, antithyroid drugs over 5 years with positive TRAb. From PBMCs, RNA was extracted and then used to make the TCR library.

The material sequenced was peripheral blood mononuclear cells (PBMCs), taken when the disease was refractory, from a patient treated with antithyroid drugs. The chain carries TRBV6-1 and TRBJ1-6; no firm D call. The clonotype was recovered from a female donor with Graves disease. CDR3 coding DNA: TGTGCCAGCAGTGACATCCCTCCCGGCGCAAATTCACCCCTCCACTTT. Its translation: CASSDIPPGANSPLHF.